Following are 22 T cell receptor beta chains from one sample sequenced in a study of blood T cell repertoires in COVID-19. Profiled with immunoSEQ multiplex PCR; TCRdb holds only in-frame clones, not every one. The sample records under 95,000 clones, over 80% being singletons. The sequencing sample was made of peripheral blood. The receptors come from a woman between 70 and 85 years old with acute or convalescent COVID-19.

This clone has more than one count but fewer than ten. This CDR3 is CASSKAGTGGIGELFF. The CDR3 bases are TGTGCCAGCAGCAAAGCCGGGACAGGGGGCATCGGGGAGCTGTTTTTT. The rearrangement joins TRBV9 to TRBJ2-2, with 12 bases that match TRBD1. J lost 7 bases, V lost 4 bases, and 8 bases had no gene match. The CDR3 has 16 amino acids. CDR1 and CDR2 (germline): SGDLS, YYNGEE.

The chain employs TRBV28 and TRBJ1-5; D is uncertain. The germline V and J ends were trimmed by 6 bases and 5 bases, with 14 bases remaining between them. Germline V gene lookup returns CDR1 MDHEN and CDR2 SYDVKM. The CDR3 length is 14 residues. Here the CDR3 DNA reads TGTGCCAGCAGATCGCCCGGAGGACATCAGCCCCAGCATTTT. This codes for CASRSPGGHQPQHF.

The chain couples TRBV9 to TRBJ1-1; D unresolved. The germline V gene encodes CDR1 SGDLS and CDR2 YYNGEE. This CDR3 has 14 amino acids. Trimming took 3 bases from V and 4 from J, leaving 13 bases between them. The CDR3 DNA sequence: TGTGCCAGCAGCGCGATCCTAAGCGGCACTGAAGCTTTCTTT. It translates to CASSAILSGTEAFF.

J is TRBJ2-2 and V is TRBV5-1; 8 bases line up with TRBD1. Germline CDR1 and CDR2: SGHRS and YFSETQ. V shed 2 bases and J 4 bases; nucleotides not matched to a gene: 7. The CDR3 extends over 16 amino acids. As DNA, the CDR3 is TGCGCCAGCAGCTTCCCAGGGGGCGCGATCACCGGGGAGCTGTTTTTT. Residues: CASSFPGGAITGELFF.

This chain joins TRBV5-1 and TRBJ1-2, with D possibly matching TRBD1 (6 bases). Deletions cut 0 bases from V and 5 bases from J, with 8 bases between. The CDR3 has 13 residues. CDR1 SGHRS and CDR2 YFSETQ come from the germline V gene. The CDR3 DNA sequence: TGCGCCAGCAGCTTGGCTAGGGGGTATGGCTACACCTTC. This encodes CASSLARGYGYTF. The full variable domain, rest sourced from reference TRBV5-1 and TRBJ1-2, is KAGVTQTPRYLIKTRGQQVTLSCSPISGHRSVSWYQQTPGQGLQFLFEYFSETQRNKGNFPGRFSGRQFSNSRSEMNVSTLELGDSALYLCASSLARGYGYTFGSGTRLTVV.

The chain couples TRBV19 to TRBJ2-5, with a possible D match to TRBD1 (5 bases). Germline CDR1 is LNHDA and CDR2 is SQIVND (reference sequence). The CDR3 runs 15 residues. V gave up 1 base and J gave up 5 bases, with 14 bases separating them. The CDR3 protein is CASSIVSGQGETQYF. The CDR3 DNA is TGTGCCAGTAGTATAGTTTCAGGGCAGGGTGAGACCCAGTACTTC.

The CDR3 bases are TGTGCCAGCAGCCAGAATTACAGGGGAAACACCGGGGAGCTGTTTTTT. It specifies CASSQNYRGNTGELFF. The V gene is TRBV3-1 (or the pseudogene TRBV3-2), the J gene TRBJ2-2; 7 nucleotides align to TRBD1. Trimming cost V 3 bases and J 2 bases; bases outside gene matches: 6. Germline assignment: CDR1 LGHDT and CDR2 YNNKEL (reference sequence). The CDR3 runs to 16 residues.

V is TRBV29-1 and J is TRBJ2-1, with 10 nucleotides matching TRBD2. Germline CDR1 and CDR2: SQVTM and ANQGSEA. There are 18 residues in the CDR3. V was pared by 3 bases and J by 3 bases, with 14 bases of the junction left unmatched. The CDR3 loop is CSVDPQVSLAGDYNEQFF. CDR3 nucleotide sequence: TGCAGCGTTGACCCCCAGGTTTCCCTAGCGGGGGACTACAATGAGCAGTTCTTC.

Only a few counts were recorded for this clone. The chain joins TRBV18 to TRBJ1-4; perhaps TRBD1 as D (5 bases). Trimming shortened V by 1 base and J by 7 bases, and 7 bases separated the two germline ends. Germline V gives CDR1 KGHSH, CDR2 LQKENI. The CDR3 runs 13 residues. CDR3: CASSPRGGEKLFF. CDR3 DNA: TGTGCCAGCTCACCACGGGGGGGTGAAAAACTGTTTTTT.

The V and J genes are TRBV7-8 and TRBJ2-7, with TRBD1 identical over 7 bases. CDR3 length: 14 amino acids. Looked up from germline, CDR1 is SGHVS and CDR2 is FQNEAQ. V lost 3 bases and J lost 2; bases outside the gene matches: 4. CDR3 sequence reads: CASSLRQGPYEQYF. In nucleotides, the CDR3 is TGTGCCAGCAGCTTGCGACAGGGACCCTACGAGCAGTACTTC.

The rearrangement uses TRBV3-1 (or the pseudogene TRBV3-2) and TRBJ1-2; D gene unclear. Germline V gene data show CDR1 as LGHDT and CDR2 as YNNKEL (reference sequence). This CDR3 has 14 residues. Trimming took 4 bases from V and 0 from J, leaving 9 bases between them. CDR3 sequence: CASSLLSSNYGYTF. CDR3 DNA: TGTGCCAGCAGCCTACTAAGCTCTAACTATGGCTACACCTTC.

This chain connects TRBV6-2 or TRBV6-3 to TRBJ2-1; 7 positions match TRBD2. J lost 9 bases, V lost 6 bases, and 11 bases had no gene match. The germline CDR1 and CDR2 sequences are MNHEY and SVGEGT. The CDR3 sequence is 14 residues long. This CDR3 is CASRPWAGRAEQFF. The DNA for the CDR3 is TGTGCCAGCAGGCCTTGGGCGGGGAGGGCTGAGCAGTTCTTC.

This clone came up a few times. The V call is TRBV6-1, the J call TRBJ2-7, with D perhaps matching TRBD2 (6 bases). Trimming removed 4 bases at V and 1 base at J, with 20 bases between. The V gene's germline CDR1 is MNHNS and CDR2 SASEGT. The CDR3 has 17 amino acids. The CDR3 DNA reads TGTGCCAGCAGTGGCAGGGATCGGGGGTTCGGGTCCTACGAGCAGTACTTC. Its translation: CASSGRDRGFGSYEQYF.

This clone was seen only a few times. Germline and junction disagree at one end, which may indicate a read error. The chain carries TRBV6-5 and TRBJ1-4; 8 bases fit TRBD1. The CDR3 runs 13 residues. CDR1 and CDR2 (germline): MNHEY, SVGAGI. The CDR3 reads CACRGLSNEKLFF. In DNA form, the CDR3 reads TGTGCCTGCAGGGGGCTTAGTAATGAAAAACTGTTTTTT.

The genes are TRBV7-2 and TRBJ2-1; 11 bases fit TRBD2. V trimming: 3 bases; J trimming: 12 bases; junction bases outside the gene matches: 16. The CDR3 is made up of 17 amino acids. The germline gives CDR1 SGHTA, CDR2 FQGNSA. The CDR3 DNA is TGTGCCAGCAGCTTGGAGCTAGCGGGGGGCCACCTTGCCGGGCAGTTCTTC. Translating gives CASSLELAGGHLAGQFF.

The rearrangement joins TRBV28 to TRBJ1-3; D is ambiguous. The CDR3 is 15 amino acids. The germline V gene encodes CDR1 MDHEN and CDR2 SYDVKM. With 9 bases removed from V and 2 bases from J, the gap between germline ends came to 17 bases. The CDR3, as DNA: TGTGCCAGTCTGAGCCCCATAGTCACTGGAAACACCATATATTTT. Residues: CASLSPIVTGNTIYF.

V and J are TRBV29-1 and TRBJ1-2; D might be TRBD1 (6 bases). CDR1 and CDR2 from the germline V gene are SQVTM and ANQGSEA. This CDR3 comprises 13 residues. The V end lost 6 bases, the J end lost 8 bases, and 19 bases lay between the germline ends. Here the CDR3 reads CSVVQGTSRGYTF. CDR3 coding DNA: TGCAGCGTGGTACAGGGTACCAGCAGGGGCTACACCTTC.

This sequence joins TRBV5-1 and TRBJ2-1; 13 bases are shared with TRBD2. J was trimmed by 2 bases and V by 4 bases; bases with no gene match: 3. Germline assignment: CDR1 SGHRS and CDR2 YFSETQ. The CDR3 extends over 16 amino acids. The CDR3 DNA follows: TGCGCCAGCAGCGACGGACTAGCGGGGGCCTACAATGAGCAGTTCTTC. This gives the protein CASSDGLAGAYNEQFF. Full variable domain (outside the CDR3, taken from reference TRBV5-1 and TRBJ2-1): KAGVTQTPRYLIKTRGQQVTLSCSPISGHRSVSWYQQTPGQGLQFLFEYFSETQRNKGNFPGRFSGRQFSNSRSEMNVSTLELGDSALYLCASSDGLAGAYNEQFFGPGTRLTVL.

The chain has TRBV28 and TRBJ1-2; D remains ambiguous. From germline, CDR1 is MDHEN and CDR2 SYDVKM. V was shortened by 5 bases and J by 7 bases, with 8 bases between the two germline ends. The CDR3 spans 11 residues. The DNA for the CDR3 is TGTGCCAGCAGTCTTTTTAGTGGCTACACCTTC. This codes for CASSLFSGYTF.

The V and J genes are TRBV27 and TRBJ2-5; tentatively, D is TRBD2 (5 bases). The CDR3 sequence is 13 residues long. V was clipped by 8 bases and J by 4 bases, with 14 bases between them. Germline loops: CDR1 MNHEY, CDR2 SMNVEV (reference sequence). The DNA of the CDR3 is TGTGCCAGCCGGTACGGGAACTCAGAGACCCAGTACTTC. Its translation is CASRYGNSETQYF.

The rearrangement joins TRBV9 to TRBJ1-3, with D unclear. There are 14 residues in the CDR3. CDR1 is SGDLS and CDR2 is YYNGEE in the germline V gene. Deletions cut 0 bases from V and 2 bases from J, with 6 bases between. CDR3 nucleotide sequence: TGTGCCAGCAGCGTAGCGTCAGCTGGAAACACCATATATTTT. Protein product: CASSVASAGNTIYF.

The chain couples TRBV27 to TRBJ2-5; possibly TRBD2 for D (6 bases). The CDR3 is made up of 15 amino acids. CDR1 and CDR2 from the germline V gene are MNHEY and SMNVEV (reference sequence). V lost 5 bases and J lost 5, with 18 bases in between. Here the CDR3 reads CASSTRDSQRETQYF. In DNA form, the CDR3 reads TGTGCCAGCAGTACAAGGGACTCCCAGCGGGAGACCCAGTACTTC.